This TCR beta chain came from a study of shared clonotypes between healthy human individuals. CDR1 SGHRS and CDR2 YFSETQ come from the germline V gene. V shed 0 bases and J shed 10 bases, with 10 bases lying between them. The CDR3 runs to 12 residues. A deep-level run was used for the assay. The table came from immunoSEQ multiplex PCR; TCRdb's copy has only in-frame clones and leaves some out. The table records roughly 1,100,000 clones, about 74% of them present only once. The chain uses TRBV5-1 and TRBJ1-2; D remains unclear. This clonotype originated in a man aged 18 to 30 in good health. The specimen sequenced was memory CD4+ T cells sorted from blood. Subset in this sample: CD45RA-negative fraction. The CDR3 DNA follows: TGCGCCAGCAGCTTGGGGGAGGCCCCCTACACCTTC. The encoded protein is CASSLGEAPYTF.